The present T cell receptor (beta chain) was sequenced within a study of T-cell reconstitution after alpha-beta-depleted transplantation in children. Findings and limits, study-wide: For some patients, TCRbeta diversity was high at day 60 because of recipient T cells and thymic progenitors that survived.

Preparation of the TCRbeta library was carried out with unique molecular identifiers. TCRdb analysed the PCR reads with MiXCR anew, one entry per CDR3 protein. The sample has approximately 980,000 distinct CDR3 sequences; 25% to 30% are singletons. Note on this clonotype: The antigen is undetermined.

Germline V gene data show CDR1 as DFQATT and CDR2 as SNEGSKA (reference sequence). V lost 5 bases and J lost 2, with 10 bases in between. This CDR3 comprises 12 residues. The sequence derives from a boy under three years old who had a stem cell transplant for SCID, so the T cells may come from the graft donor. This chain connects TRBV20-1 to TRBJ2-7; D possibly corresponds to TRBD2 (6 bases). The sample in question was PBMCs, mostly from graft donor cells, obtained 360 days after TCRalphabeta/CD19-depleted stem cell transplant. The CDR3 region has the DNA TGCAGTGCTGGACGGGAGACCTACGAGCAGTACTTC. This translates into CSAGRETYEQYF.